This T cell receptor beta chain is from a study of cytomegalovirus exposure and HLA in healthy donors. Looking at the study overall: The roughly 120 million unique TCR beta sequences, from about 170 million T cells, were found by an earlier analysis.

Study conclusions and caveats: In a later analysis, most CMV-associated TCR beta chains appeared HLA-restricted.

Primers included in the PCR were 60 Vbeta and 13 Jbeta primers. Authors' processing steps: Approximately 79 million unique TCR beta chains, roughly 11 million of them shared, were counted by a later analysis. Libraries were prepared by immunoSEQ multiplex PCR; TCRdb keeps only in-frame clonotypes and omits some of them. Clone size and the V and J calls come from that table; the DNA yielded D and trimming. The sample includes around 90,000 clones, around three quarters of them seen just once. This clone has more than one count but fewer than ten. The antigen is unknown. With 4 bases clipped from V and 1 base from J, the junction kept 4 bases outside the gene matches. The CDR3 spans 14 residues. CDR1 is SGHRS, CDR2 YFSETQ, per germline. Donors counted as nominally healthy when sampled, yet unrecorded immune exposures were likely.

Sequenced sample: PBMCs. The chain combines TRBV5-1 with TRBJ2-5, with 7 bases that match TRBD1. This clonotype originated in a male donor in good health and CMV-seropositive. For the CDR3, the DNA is TGCGCCAGCAGCCCGGGGACAGCCCAAGAGACCCAGTACTTC. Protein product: CASSPGTAQETQYF.